These 15 T cell receptor beta chains came from one sample sequenced in a study of OX40 agonist ivuxolimab in advanced cancers. Assay used: immunoSEQ multiplex PCR; TCRdb lists only in-frame clones, some missing. The sample comprises over 95,000 clones, about 96% of which are singletons, and 2% rests with the top ten. This sample comprised CD4+ or CD8+ T cells sorted from blood, obtained in a trial of the OX40 agonist ivuxolimab. The source is an adult with an advanced solid tumor such as melanoma, head and neck, liver or kidney cancer.

The chain carries TRBV13 and TRBJ2-3; 8 nucleotides line up with TRBD2. In germline, CDR1 is PRHDT, CDR2 FYEKMQ (reference sequence). V shed 1 base, J shed 0 bases, and the junction held 12 bases outside the gene matches. The CDR3 has 19 amino acids. The CDR3 here is CASSLVAGRLITSTDTQYF. In nucleotides, the CDR3 is TGTGCCAGCAGCTTAGTAGCGGGAAGACTAATCACTAGCACAGATACGCAGTATTTT.

V usage is TRBV7-7 and J usage is TRBJ2-1; 8 nucleotides agree with TRBD2. With V trimmed by 5 bases and J by 4 bases, 10 bases remained unmatched. This CDR3 has 16 residues. The germline CDR1 and CDR2 sequences are SSHAT and FNYEAQ (reference sequence). Here the CDR3 reads CASSAPQRGRYNEQFF. Written as DNA, the CDR3 is TGTGCCAGCAGCGCCCCACAGCGGGGGCGGTACAATGAGCAGTTCTTC.

The chain recombines TRBV27 with TRBJ2-7; D remains unclear. Deletions cut 5 bases from V and 5 bases from J, with 10 bases between. Germline CDR1 is MNHEY and CDR2 is SMNVEV (reference sequence). This CDR3 is built from 12 residues. DNA for the CDR3: TGTGCCAGCAGTCCACGTAGCCACGAGCAGTACTTC. Translation gives CASSPRSHEQYF.

The chain couples TRBV4-3 to TRBJ2-3; 9 bases fit TRBD2. CDR3 size: 16 residues. J gave up 3 bases and V 5 bases, and 9 bases lay outside the gene matches. From germline, CDR1 is LGHNA and CDR2 YSLEER. The CDR3 DNA reads TGCGCCAGCAGCGGGGGAGCTAGCGGGATAACAGATACGCAGTATTTT. It is translated as CASSGGASGITDTQYF.

This clone has just one count. V gene TRBV18 combines with J gene TRBJ2-7; 7 positions match TRBD2. CDR3 size: 14 residues. The germline CDR1 and CDR2 sequences are KGHSH and LQKENI. V shed 2 bases and J 3 bases; nucleotides not matched to a gene: 4. The CDR3 is CASSPSPSGYEQYF. The DNA of the CDR3 is TGTGCCAGCTCACCATCCCCTAGCGGCTACGAGCAGTACTTC.

This clone came up once. The chain is built from TRBV9 and TRBJ2-5, with D perhaps TRBD1 (6 bases). Trimming cost V 2 bases and J 5 bases, with 10 bases left between them. This CDR3 region has 13 residues. Per the germline V gene, CDR1 is SGDLS and CDR2 is YYNGEE. CDR3 sequence: CASSVTGMETQYF. The CDR3 DNA follows: TGTGCCAGCAGCGTCACAGGGATGGAGACCCAGTACTTC.

This chain connects TRBV19 to TRBJ2-1; a weak D match, TRBD2 (6 bases). The germline V and J ends were trimmed by 4 bases and 9 bases, with 16 bases remaining between them. From germline, CDR1 is LNHDA and CDR2 SQIVND (reference sequence). This CDR3 comprises 14 residues. CDR3 bases: TGTGCCAGTAGTAGCCTGGGGGGAATGGGTGAGCAGTTCTTC. As protein: CASSSLGGMGEQFF.

The sample holds one count of this clone. The chain combines TRBV2 with TRBJ1-5; D ambiguous. Germline values: CDR1 SNHLY, CDR2 FYNNEI. Trimming left V 3 bases short and J 0 bases short, with 12 bases between. This CDR3 has 16 amino acids. The CDR3 sequence is CASSEEELTSNQPQHF. In nucleotides, the CDR3 is TGTGCCAGCAGTGAGGAGGAACTGACTAGCAATCAGCCCCAGCATTTT.

This clone was found a few times. This chain connects TRBV4-2 to TRBJ1-2; 7 bases agree with TRBD1. Germline lookup yields CDR1 LGHNA and CDR2 YNFKEQ. The V and J ends lost 1 base and 4 bases, in that order; junction bases with no gene match: 0. This CDR3 region has 13 residues. CDR3 DNA: TGTGCCAGCAGCCAAGGGACAGGCTATGGCTACACCTTC. Translating it yields CASSQGTGYGYTF.

This chain joins TRBV5-6 and TRBJ1-2; D call uncertain. Looked up from germline, CDR1 is SGHDT and CDR2 is YYEEEE. Trimming removed 4 bases from V and 0 bases from J, with 10 bases in between. There are 14 residues in the CDR3. CDR3 DNA: TGTGCCAGCAGCCCAGCGGTTTCTAACTATGGCTACACCTTC. Residues: CASSPAVSNYGYTF.

V is TRBV5-4 and J is TRBJ1-1; perhaps TRBD1 as D (5 bases). CDR3 length: 12 residues. The ends were cut back, 4 bases at V and 7 bases at J, with 11 bases in the middle. From germline, CDR1 is SGHNT and CDR2 YYREEE (reference sequence). DNA of the CDR3: TGTGCCAGCAGCCTCAAGGGACGTGAAGCTTTCTTT. This encodes CASSLKGREAFF.

Here the CDR3 DNA reads TGTGCCAGTAGTATACTATATGGGGAAGATACGCAGTATTTT. This codes for CASSILYGEDTQYF. This rearrangement joins TRBV19 to TRBJ2-3; D is undetermined. The CDR3 covers 14 residues. V lost 2 bases and J lost 5, with 11 bases in between. Looked up from germline, CDR1 is LNHDA and CDR2 is SQIVND (reference sequence).

This chain connects TRBV9 to TRBJ2-2; TRBD1 might be the D (6 bases). The CDR3 contains 13 residues. Trimming stripped 3 bases from V and 7 bases from J, with 10 bases between. CDR1 is SGDLS and CDR2 is YYNGEE in the germline V gene. CDR3 sequence (DNA): TGTGCCAGCAGCGGACCAGGGGACGGGGAGCTGTTTTTT. Amino acids: CASSGPGDGELFF.

The table lists this clone with a count of one. The chain joins TRBV18 to TRBJ2-5, with 11 bases matching TRBD2. Per the germline V gene, CDR1 is KGHSH and CDR2 is LQKENI. With 2 bases clipped from V and 2 bases from J, the junction kept 13 bases outside the gene matches. CDR3 length equals 19 residues. The CDR3 reads CASSPSLAGGFRTQETQYF. Written as DNA, the CDR3 is TGTGCCAGCTCACCAAGCCTAGCGGGAGGCTTTAGGACTCAAGAGACCCAGTACTTC. Looking up the rest from reference TRBV18 and TRBJ2-5 gives the full variable domain: NAGVMQNPRHLVRRRGQEARLRCSPMKGHSHVYWYRQLPEEGLKFMVYLQKENIIDESGMPKERFSAEFPKEGPSILRIQQVVRGDSAAYFCASSPSLAGGFRTQETQYFGPGTRLLVL.

V and J are TRBV27 and TRBJ2-7, with 7 bases aligning to TRBD2. Germline V gene lookup returns CDR1 MNHEY and CDR2 SMNVEV (reference sequence). CDR3 length: 14 residues. The ends lost 3 bases at V and 3 bases at J; junction bases unmatched: 5. Here the CDR3 reads CASSFAGVVYEQYF. The CDR3 bases are TGTGCCAGCAGTTTCGCGGGAGTAGTCTACGAGCAGTACTTC.